These 8 T cell receptor beta chains were sequenced from one sample in a study of shared clonotypes between healthy human individuals. Sequencing used immunoSEQ multiplex PCR; TCRdb keeps in-frame clones, though not all of them. The profile shows around 560,000 clones, 85% to 95% of them singletons. The naive CD8 subset, CD45RO-negative cells positively selected for CCR7, excluded terminally differentiated effector memory CD45RA+ cells. The sample was naive CD8+ T cells sorted from blood. Every receptor here comes from a woman aged 25-40 years in good health.

CDR3: CASRNPLAGYEQYF. The CDR3 DNA reads as TGTGCCAGCAGGAACCCCCTGGCGGGCTACGAGCAGTACTTC. The J gene is TRBJ2-7, the V gene TRBV11-2, with D maybe TRBD2 (5 bases). Trimming shortened V by 6 bases and J by 3 bases, and 15 bases separated the two germline ends. The CDR3 has 14 residues. Germline assignment: CDR1 SGHAT and CDR2 FQNNGV.

This chain links TRBV6-1 with TRBJ2-1; D uncertain. Germline V CDR1 and CDR2: MNHNS, SASEGT. The CDR3 covers 12 residues. With 5 bases removed from V and 8 bases from J, the gap between germline ends came to 10 bases. CDR3 bases: TGTGCCAGCAGTCTAAGGGTAGATGAGCAGTTCTTC. Translated: CASSLRVDEQFF.

This sequence joins TRBV27 and TRBJ1-1; D is unresolved. Germline lookup yields CDR1 MNHEY and CDR2 SMNVEV (reference sequence). The CDR3 covers 15 residues. Trimming shortened V by 5 bases and J by 0 bases, and 13 bases separated the two germline ends. The CDR3 is CASSPRAFLNTEAFF. In DNA form, the CDR3 reads TGTGCCAGCAGTCCCCGGGCCTTCTTGAACACTGAAGCTTTCTTT.

The J gene is TRBJ1-1, the V gene TRBV7-9; D unresolved. Germline lookup yields CDR1 SEHNR and CDR2 FQNEAQ (reference sequence). Trimming took off 0 bases at V and 2 bases at J, with 10 bases between the two ends. The CDR3 contains 15 residues. The CDR3 spells CASSLAVGKNTEAFF. CDR3 sequence (DNA): TGTGCCAGCAGCTTAGCCGTAGGGAAAAACACTGAAGCTTTCTTT.

The chain links TRBV7-6 to TRBJ2-5; D remains unclear. The J call may be in error: the DNA end matches TRBJ2-7 better. CDR1 and CDR2 from the germline V gene are SGHVS and FNYEAQ. This CDR3 contains 14 residues. Here the CDR3 DNA reads TGTGCCAGCAGCTTAGTCGAACACTCCTACGAGCAGTACTTC. It codes for CASSLVEHSYEQYF.

The CDR3 protein is CASGRPQETQYF. For the CDR3, the DNA is TGTGCCAGCGGCAGGCCCCAAGAGACCCAGTACTTC. This chain connects TRBV27 to TRBJ2-5; no clear D. The length of the CDR3 is 12 residues. CDR1 MNHEY and CDR2 SMNVEV come from the germline V gene (reference sequence). Trimming took 8 bases from V and 1 from J, leaving 8 bases between them.

The chain employs TRBV10-3 and TRBJ2-7; 8 bases are a match to TRBD1. From germline, CDR1 is ENHRY and CDR2 SYGVKD. This CDR3 region has 15 residues. V was clipped by 2 bases and J by 7 bases; unmatched bases: 10. The chain's CDR3 is CAISETSRGPGEQYF. DNA of the CDR3: TGTGCCATCAGTGAGACTAGCAGGGGGCCGGGGGAGCAGTACTTC.

The J gene is TRBJ2-7, the V gene TRBV23-1; possibly TRBD1 for D (5 bases). TRBV23-1 is an open reading frame whose function is uncertain. V was pared by 4 bases and J by 2 bases, with 21 bases between. The CDR3 has 17 amino acids. In DNA form, the CDR3 reads TGCGCCAGCAGTCCTACCAATTGTGCGCAGGGCACCTACGAGCAGTACTTC. Its protein is CASSPTNCAQGTYEQYF.